This T cell receptor (beta chain) was retrieved from a study of T-cell memory formation after mild COVID-19. Across the whole study: For the most part, TCR clusters were specific to one donor. Study findings and constraints: Cross-reactive memory appears to have joined, as suggested by some responding clones showing up in pre-infection memory. Day 15 to 85 contractors were CD4/CD8 balanced; later expanders leaned CD4+. There was no confirmation that second-wave clones peaking on day 37 were SARS-CoV-2 specific.

Germline V gene sequence: CDR1 SGHVS, CDR2 FQNEAQ. Trimming took 5 bases from V and 8 from J; bases not matched to a gene: 4. This CDR3 comprises 13 residues. Via MiXCR, TCRdb re-called the 5' RACE reads, giving one row per CDR3 protein. In the table there are under 450,000 distinct CDR3 sequences, around 14% of which are singletons. A word on this clonotype: Its cognate antigen is unknown.

This receptor was taken from a man between 18 and 35 years old who had mild COVID-19 (a few samples of this study predate the infection). Cell type and time point are not known. Material for sequencing was PBMCs or a T cell subset sorted from them (not recorded which). The genes are TRBV7-8 and TRBJ1-4; 8 bases fit TRBD1. The CDR3 spells CASSRTGYEKLFF. CDR3 bases: TGTGCCAGCAGCCGGACAGGGTACGAAAAACTGTTTTTT.